This TCR beta chain appears in the sequencing data of a study of cytomegalovirus exposure and HLA in healthy donors. Germline V gives CDR1 LNHNV, CDR2 YYDKDF (reference sequence). The ends lost 5 bases at V and 5 bases at J; junction bases unmatched: 11. The CDR3 loop spans 15 amino acids. Amplification used 60 Vbeta primers and 13 Jbeta primers. Method: immunoSEQ multiplex PCR; TCRdb's copy keeps in-frame clones and lacks some. The table includes 100,000 or so clones, roughly 69% detected once. A note on this clone: Other DNA variants within this sample encode the same CDR3.

Sequencing used PBMCs. The chain combines TRBV15 with TRBJ2-5, with 7 bases matching TRBD1. The clonotype comes from a man aged 50-59 years in good health and CMV-seropositive. CDR3 loop: CATSQMRGQTETQYF. DNA of the CDR3: TGTGCCACCAGCCAAATGAGGGGGCAAACTGAGACCCAGTACTTC.